The 17 T cell receptor beta chains reported below all come from one sample, sequenced in a study of T-cell memory formation after mild COVID-19. TCRdb redid the calling of the 5' RACE reads with MiXCR, one entry per CDR3 protein. The data show roughly 80,000 distinct CDR3 sequences, 11% to 15% seen once. Sequenced material: PBMCs or a T cell subset sorted from them (not recorded which). The receptors come from an adult woman who had mild COVID-19 (a few samples of this study predate the infection). Cell type and time point are not known.

In this sample, this clonotype turned up a few times. The chain uses TRBV7-8 and TRBJ2-1; 8 bases map to TRBD2. Germline-derived CDR1 and CDR2 are SGHVS and FQNEAQ. This CDR3 comprises 16 residues. J gave up 8 bases and V 3 bases, and 12 bases lay outside the gene matches. CDR3 region: CASSLGYGGVGYEQFF. The CDR3 region has the DNA TGTGCCAGCAGCTTGGGCTACGGGGGGGTAGGCTATGAGCAGTTCTTC.

CDR3 coding DNA: TGTGCCAGCAGCGCGACAGGGCTGGATACGCAGTATTTT. Translated: CASSATGLDTQYF. The chain employs TRBV11-2 and TRBJ2-3; the match to TRBD1 covers 7 bases. V shed 5 bases, J shed 6 bases, and the junction held 5 bases outside the gene matches. The CDR3 sequence is 13 residues long. CDR1 SGHAT and CDR2 FQNNGV come from the germline V gene.

In its sample, this clonotype was seen a few times. The gene calls are TRBV7-9 and TRBJ1-2; possibly TRBD1 for D (6 bases). CDR3 size: 13 residues. Trimming took off 7 bases at V and 5 bases at J, with 14 bases between the two ends. Germline assignment: CDR1 SEHNR and CDR2 FQNEAQ (reference sequence). CDR3: CASKDSGEYGYTF. CDR3 DNA: TGTGCCAGCAAAGATTCAGGGGAATATGGCTACACCTTC.

The gene calls are TRBV6-5 and TRBJ2-3, with D maybe TRBD2 (5 bases). Germline values: CDR1 MNHEY, CDR2 SVGAGI. There are 15 residues in the CDR3. Between the trimmed V and J ends, which lost 0 bases and 6 bases, there was a span of 13 bases. The CDR3 reads CASSYSTGIADTQYF. The CDR3 DNA follows: TGTGCCAGCAGTTACTCGACCGGGATCGCCGATACGCAGTATTTT.

The rearrangement joins TRBV4-1 to TRBJ2-1, with TRBD2 matching 15 bases. V dropped 1 base and J dropped 9; count of bases not matched to a gene: 10. Germline V gene data show CDR1 as MGHRA and CDR2 as YSYEKL. The CDR3 has 18 amino acids. The CDR3 region has the DNA TGCGCCAGCAGCCAAGGGCCGGGACTAGCGGGGGGCCGTAGTGAGCAGTTCTTC. Translated, it gives CASSQGPGLAGGRSEQFF.

This clonotype was picked up a small number of times. The gene calls are TRBV6-6 and TRBJ1-1; no definite D call. The length of the CDR3 is 14 residues. V shed 8 bases and J shed 4 bases, with 17 bases lying between them. The germline V gene has CDR1 MNHNY and CDR2 SVGAGI (reference sequence). CDR3 sequence reads: CASSIRRKVTEAFF. The CDR3 DNA reads as TGTGCCAGCTCAATCCGCCGGAAGGTCACTGAAGCTTTCTTT.

The V call is TRBV5-1, the J call TRBJ2-3; the D is unclear. Germline CDR1 is SGHRS and CDR2 is YFSETQ. There are 15 residues in the CDR3. Trimming removed 0 bases at V and 2 bases at J, with 10 bases between. CDR3 nucleotides: TGCGCCAGCAGCTTGGTAGATGGCCCCACAGATACGCAGTATTTT. Its protein is CASSLVDGPTDTQYF.

The V call is TRBV20-1, the J call TRBJ2-7, with 12 positions matching TRBD2. Trimming took 4 bases from V and 3 from J; bases not matched to a gene: 4. CDR1 DFQATT and CDR2 SNEGSKA come from the germline V gene (reference sequence). This CDR3 region has 14 residues. DNA of the CDR3: TGCAGTGCTATGCAGACTAGCGGGAGCTACGAGCAGTACTTC. Translated, it gives CSAMQTSGSYEQYF.

In its sample, this clonotype was seen a few times. This chain uses TRBV20-1 with TRBJ2-4, with 8 positions matching TRBD2. This CDR3 has 13 amino acids. From germline, CDR1 is DFQATT and CDR2 SNEGSKA (reference sequence). The junction had 8 bases not matched to a gene; V was cut back by 5 bases and J by 8 bases. CDR3: CSASGTSPYIQYF. The CDR3 DNA is TGCAGTGCTTCCGGGACTAGTCCCTACATTCAGTACTTC.

The rearrangement uses TRBV29-1 and TRBJ2-3; 9 positions agree with TRBD2. V lost 6 bases to trimming and J lost 2 bases; unmatched junction nucleotides: 12. Germline CDR1 and CDR2: SQVTM and ANQGSEA. The CDR3 loop spans 16 amino acids. In DNA form, the CDR3 reads TGCAGCGTCGATATAGCGGGAGAGTTGGTCACAGATACGCAGTATTTT. Translated, it gives CSVDIAGELVTDTQYF.

The chain employs TRBV12-3 or TRBV12-4 and TRBJ2-1, with 7 bases matching TRBD1. V lost 6 bases, J lost 3 bases, and 5 bases stayed unmatched. CDR3 size: 14 residues. The CDR3 is CASRIRDSYNEQFF. The CDR3 bases are TGTGCCAGCAGGATCCGGGACAGCTACAATGAGCAGTTCTTC.

The CDR3 DNA reads TGTGCCTCCGGACTAGCGGGAGGGCCTGATACGCAGTATTTT. Residues: CASGLAGGPDTQYF. The genes are TRBV30 and TRBJ2-3, with 15 bases that match TRBD2. V was clipped by 7 bases and J by 6 bases; unmatched bases: 5. The CDR3 extends over 14 amino acids. CDR1 is GTSNPN and CDR2 is SVGIG in the germline V gene (reference sequence).

The CDR3 nucleotides read TGTGCCAGCAGCCCCCAAGGGGTAAGCTCCTACGAGCAGTACTTC. It translates to CASSPQGVSSYEQYF. J is TRBJ2-7 and V is TRBV9, with D perhaps TRBD1 (5 bases). In germline, CDR1 is SGDLS, CDR2 YYNGEE. The CDR3 is 15 amino acids. The germline V and J ends were trimmed by 4 bases and 0 bases, with 14 bases remaining between them.

The chain links TRBV6-2 or TRBV6-3 to TRBJ2-7, with 9 bases that match TRBD1. The length of the CDR3 is 13 residues. Germline CDR1 MNHEY, CDR2 SVGEGT. Trimming removed 10 bases from V and 5 bases from J; junction bases left unmatched: 9. The CDR3 protein is CAIPRDRAHEQYF. In nucleotides, the CDR3 is TGTGCCATCCCCCGGGACAGGGCCCACGAGCAGTACTTC.

This clonotype turned up a few times. The chain employs TRBV7-6 and TRBJ2-7; tentatively, D is TRBD1 or TRBD2 (6 bases each). V lost 2 bases, J lost 5 bases, and 16 bases lay in between. The CDR3 totals 15 residues. CDR1 and CDR2 (germline): SGHVS, FNYEAQ. In DNA, the CDR3 is TGTGCCAGCAGCTTACGTGGAGGGGGGTACGACGAGCAGTACTTC. Translation: CASSLRGGGYDEQYF.

The chain combines TRBV24-1 with TRBJ2-5; D is undetermined. Trimming took 6 bases from V and 1 from J, leaving 5 bases between them. The CDR3 is 12 amino acids. The germline CDR1 and CDR2 sequences are KGHDR and SFDVKD. CDR3: CATSNSQETQYF. CDR3 nucleotide sequence: TGTGCCACCAGTAACAGCCAAGAGACCCAGTACTTC.

This clonotype was counted between two and nine times. The chain links TRBV27 to TRBJ2-1; D is ambiguous. The CDR3 contains 13 residues. Germline V gives CDR1 MNHEY, CDR2 SMNVEV (reference sequence). The V gene lost 4 bases and the J gene lost 4 bases, with 8 bases spanning the gap. The CDR3 bases are TGTGCCAGCAGTTCGAACGGGTACAATGAGCAGTTCTTC. This sequence encodes CASSSNGYNEQFF.